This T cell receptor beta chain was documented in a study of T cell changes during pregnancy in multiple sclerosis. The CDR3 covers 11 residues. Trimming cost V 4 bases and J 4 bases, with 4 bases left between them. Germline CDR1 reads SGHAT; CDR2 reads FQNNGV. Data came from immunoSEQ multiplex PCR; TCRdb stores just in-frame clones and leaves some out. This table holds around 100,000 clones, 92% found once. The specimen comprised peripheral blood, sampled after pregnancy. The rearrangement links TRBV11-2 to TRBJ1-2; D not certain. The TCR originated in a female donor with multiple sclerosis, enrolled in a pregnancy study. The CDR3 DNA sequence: TGTGCCAGCAGCTCCTTCTATGGCTACACCTTC. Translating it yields CASSSFYGYTF.